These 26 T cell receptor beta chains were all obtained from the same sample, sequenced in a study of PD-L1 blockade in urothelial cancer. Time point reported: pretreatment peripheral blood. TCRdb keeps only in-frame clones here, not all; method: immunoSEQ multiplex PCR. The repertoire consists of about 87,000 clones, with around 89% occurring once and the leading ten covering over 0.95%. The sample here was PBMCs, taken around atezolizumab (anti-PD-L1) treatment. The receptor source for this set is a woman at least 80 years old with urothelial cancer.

DNA of the CDR3: TGTGCCAGCATATTTATCGGCAGGGGGATCACTGAAGCTTTCTTT. Its translation: CASIFIGRGITEAFF. The V gene is TRBV28, the J gene TRBJ1-1; 7 bases map to TRBD1. Trimming at V came to 7 bases and at J to 4 bases, leaving 12 bases not matched to a gene. Germline CDR1 is MDHEN and CDR2 is SYDVKM. The CDR3 is 15 amino acids.

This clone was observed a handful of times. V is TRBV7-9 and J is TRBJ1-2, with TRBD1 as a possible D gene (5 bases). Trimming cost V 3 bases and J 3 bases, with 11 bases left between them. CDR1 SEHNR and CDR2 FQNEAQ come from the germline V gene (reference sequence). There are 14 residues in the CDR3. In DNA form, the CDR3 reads TGTGCCAGCAGCTTTAGTGGGACTGACTATGGCTACACCTTC. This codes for CASSFSGTDYGYTF.

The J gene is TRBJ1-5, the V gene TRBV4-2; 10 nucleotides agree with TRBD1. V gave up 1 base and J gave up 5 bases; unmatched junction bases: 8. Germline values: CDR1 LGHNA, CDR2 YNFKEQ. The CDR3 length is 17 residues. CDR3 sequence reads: CASSQVGQGGPDQPQHF. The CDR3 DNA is TGTGCCAGCAGCCAAGTAGGACAGGGGGGTCCGGATCAGCCCCAGCATTTT.

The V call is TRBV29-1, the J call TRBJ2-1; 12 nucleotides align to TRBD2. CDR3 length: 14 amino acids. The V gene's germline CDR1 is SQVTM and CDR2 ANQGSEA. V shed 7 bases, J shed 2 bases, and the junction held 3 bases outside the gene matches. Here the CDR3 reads CSDLAGGPYNEQFF. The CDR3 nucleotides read TGCAGCGACCTAGCGGGAGGGCCCTACAATGAGCAGTTCTTC.

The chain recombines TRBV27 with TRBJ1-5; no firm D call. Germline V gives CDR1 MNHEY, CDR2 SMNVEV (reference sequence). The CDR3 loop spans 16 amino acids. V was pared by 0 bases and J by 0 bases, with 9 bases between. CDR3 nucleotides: TGTGCCAGCAGTTTATCTACCAGGCTTAGCAATCAGCCCCAGCATTTT. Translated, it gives CASSLSTRLSNQPQHF.

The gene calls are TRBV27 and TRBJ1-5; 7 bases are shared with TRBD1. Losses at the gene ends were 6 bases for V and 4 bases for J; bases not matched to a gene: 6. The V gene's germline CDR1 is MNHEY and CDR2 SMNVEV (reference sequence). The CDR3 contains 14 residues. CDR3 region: CASSLQGSNQPQHF. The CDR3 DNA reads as TGTGCCAGCAGCCTACAGGGGTCAAATCAGCCCCAGCATTTT.

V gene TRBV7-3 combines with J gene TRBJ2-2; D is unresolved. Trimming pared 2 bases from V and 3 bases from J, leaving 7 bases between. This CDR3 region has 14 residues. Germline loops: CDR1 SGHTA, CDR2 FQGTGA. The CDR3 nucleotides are TGTGCCAGCAGCTTATCTCGTGACACCGGGGAGCTGTTTTTT. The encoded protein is CASSLSRDTGELFF.

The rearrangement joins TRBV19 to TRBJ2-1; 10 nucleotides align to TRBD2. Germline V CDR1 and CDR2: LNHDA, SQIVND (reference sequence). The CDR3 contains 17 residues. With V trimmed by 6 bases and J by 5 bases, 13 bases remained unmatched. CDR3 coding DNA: TGTGCCAGTAGAGCTAGCGGGAGACTGTTTGTTAACAATGAGCAGTTCTTC. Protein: CASRASGRLFVNNEQFF.

DNA for the CDR3: TGTGCCAGCCTAAGCACAGATACGCAGTATTTT. It translates to CASLSTDTQYF. The chain carries TRBV18 and TRBJ2-3; D remains ambiguous. With 8 bases removed from V and 0 bases from J, the gap between germline ends came to 3 bases. The CDR3 extends over 11 amino acids. Germline V gives CDR1 KGHSH, CDR2 LQKENI.

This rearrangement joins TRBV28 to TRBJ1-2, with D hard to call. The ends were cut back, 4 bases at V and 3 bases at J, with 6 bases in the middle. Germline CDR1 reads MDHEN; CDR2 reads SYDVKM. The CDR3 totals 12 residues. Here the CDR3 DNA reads TGTGCCAGCAGTTATTCTCACTATGGCTACACCTTC. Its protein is CASSYSHYGYTF.

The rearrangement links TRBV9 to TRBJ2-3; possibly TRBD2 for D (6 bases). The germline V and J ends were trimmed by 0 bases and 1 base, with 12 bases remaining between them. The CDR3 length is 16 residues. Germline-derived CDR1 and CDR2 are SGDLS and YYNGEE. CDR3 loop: CASSVGWGEGTDTQYF. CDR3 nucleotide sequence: TGTGCCAGCAGCGTAGGGTGGGGGGAAGGCACAGATACGCAGTATTTT.

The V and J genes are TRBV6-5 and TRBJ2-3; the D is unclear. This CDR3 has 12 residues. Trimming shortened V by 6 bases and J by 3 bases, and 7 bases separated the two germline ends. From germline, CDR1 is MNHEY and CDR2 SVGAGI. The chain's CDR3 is CASRAETDTQYF. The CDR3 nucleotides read TGTGCCAGCAGGGCGGAAACAGATACGCAGTATTTT.

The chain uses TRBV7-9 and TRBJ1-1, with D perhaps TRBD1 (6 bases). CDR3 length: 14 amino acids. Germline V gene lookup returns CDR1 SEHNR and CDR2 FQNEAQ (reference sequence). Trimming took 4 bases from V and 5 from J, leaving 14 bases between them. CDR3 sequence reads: CASSSYREGTEAFF. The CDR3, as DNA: TGTGCCAGCAGCTCCTACAGGGAAGGTACTGAAGCTTTCTTT.

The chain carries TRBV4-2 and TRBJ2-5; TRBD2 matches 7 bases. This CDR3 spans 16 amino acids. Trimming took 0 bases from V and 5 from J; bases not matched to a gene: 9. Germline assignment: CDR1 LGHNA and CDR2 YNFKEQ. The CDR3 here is CASSQDSAGARETQYF. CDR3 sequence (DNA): TGTGCCAGCAGCCAAGACTCCGCGGGAGCCCGGGAGACCCAGTACTTC.

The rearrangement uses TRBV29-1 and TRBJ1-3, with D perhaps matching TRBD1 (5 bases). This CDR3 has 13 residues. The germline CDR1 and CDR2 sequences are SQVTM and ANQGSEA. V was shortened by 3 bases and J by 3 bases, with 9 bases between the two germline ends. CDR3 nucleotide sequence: TGCAGCGTTGACGGGACTGATGGAAACACCATATATTTT. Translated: CSVDGTDGNTIYF.

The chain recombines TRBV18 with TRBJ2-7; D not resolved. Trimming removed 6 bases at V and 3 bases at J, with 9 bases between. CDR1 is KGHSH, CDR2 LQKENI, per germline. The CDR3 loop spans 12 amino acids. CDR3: CASSGGGYEQYF. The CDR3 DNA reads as TGTGCCAGCTCCGGCGGTGGCTACGAGCAGTACTTC.

The CDR3 is CASSFLGTGTGSLRSSYEQYF. As DNA, the CDR3 is TGTGCCAGCAGTTTCCTGGGAACCGGGACAGGGTCCCTTAGGAGCTCCTACGAGCAGTACTTC. V usage is TRBV27 and J usage is TRBJ2-7; 9 bases line up with TRBD1. The length of the CDR3 is 21 residues. CDR1 is MNHEY, CDR2 SMNVEV, per germline (reference sequence). The ends lost 3 bases at V and 0 bases at J; junction bases unmatched: 21.

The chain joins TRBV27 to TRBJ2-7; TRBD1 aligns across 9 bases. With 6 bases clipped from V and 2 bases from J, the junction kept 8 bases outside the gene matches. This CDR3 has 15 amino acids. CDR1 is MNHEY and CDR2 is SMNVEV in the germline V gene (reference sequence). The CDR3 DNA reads TGTGCCAGCAGCCGGGGGACAGGGCGGACCTACGAGCAGTACTTC. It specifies CASSRGTGRTYEQYF.

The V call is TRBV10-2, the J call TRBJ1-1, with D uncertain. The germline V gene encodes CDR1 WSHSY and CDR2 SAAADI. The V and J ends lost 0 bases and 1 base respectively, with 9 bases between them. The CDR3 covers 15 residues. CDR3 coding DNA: TGCGCCAGCAGTGAGTCGGCGGGCCAGAACACTGAAGCTTTCTTT. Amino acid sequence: CASSESAGQNTEAFF.

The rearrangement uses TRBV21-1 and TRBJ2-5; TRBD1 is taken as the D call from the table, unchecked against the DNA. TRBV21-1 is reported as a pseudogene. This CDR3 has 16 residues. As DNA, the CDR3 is TGTGCCAGCAGCATACCGTGGGACAGCCCCCAAGAGACCCAGTACTTC. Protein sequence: CASSIPWDSPQETQYF.

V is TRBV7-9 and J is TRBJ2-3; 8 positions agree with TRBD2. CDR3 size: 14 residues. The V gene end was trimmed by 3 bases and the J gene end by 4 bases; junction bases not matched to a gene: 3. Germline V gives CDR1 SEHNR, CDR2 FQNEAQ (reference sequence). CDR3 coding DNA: TGTGCCAGCAGCTTCGGGGGGGCATCAGATACGCAGTATTTT. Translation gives CASSFGGASDTQYF.

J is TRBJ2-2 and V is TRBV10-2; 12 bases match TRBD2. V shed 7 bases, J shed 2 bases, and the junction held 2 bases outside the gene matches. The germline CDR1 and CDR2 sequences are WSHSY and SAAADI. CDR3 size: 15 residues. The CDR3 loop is CASKTSGSNTGELFF. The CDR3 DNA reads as TGCGCCAGCAAGACTAGCGGGAGCAACACCGGGGAGCTGTTTTTT.

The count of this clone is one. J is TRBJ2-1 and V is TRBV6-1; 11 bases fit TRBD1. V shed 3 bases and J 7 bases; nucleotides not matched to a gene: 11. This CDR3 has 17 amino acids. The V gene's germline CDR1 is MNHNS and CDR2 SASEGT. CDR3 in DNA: TGTGCCAGCAGTGACCTCAGAGTAGGGACAGGGGGGAATGAGCAGTTCTTC. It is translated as CASSDLRVGTGGNEQFF.

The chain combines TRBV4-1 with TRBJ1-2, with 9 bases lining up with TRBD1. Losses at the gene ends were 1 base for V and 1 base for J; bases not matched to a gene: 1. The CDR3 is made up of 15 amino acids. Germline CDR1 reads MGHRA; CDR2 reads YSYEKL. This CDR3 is CASSQVTGGNYGYTF. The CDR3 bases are TGCGCCAGCAGCCAAGTGACAGGGGGTAACTATGGCTACACCTTC.

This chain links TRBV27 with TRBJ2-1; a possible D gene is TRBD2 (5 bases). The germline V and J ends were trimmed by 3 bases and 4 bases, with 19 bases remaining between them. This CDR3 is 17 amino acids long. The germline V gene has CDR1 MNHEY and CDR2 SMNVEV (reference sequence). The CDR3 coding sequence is TGTGCCAGCAGTTTCCCAGGAGGCGGGTCGGGGTACAATGAGCAGTTCTTC. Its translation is CASSFPGGGSGYNEQFF.

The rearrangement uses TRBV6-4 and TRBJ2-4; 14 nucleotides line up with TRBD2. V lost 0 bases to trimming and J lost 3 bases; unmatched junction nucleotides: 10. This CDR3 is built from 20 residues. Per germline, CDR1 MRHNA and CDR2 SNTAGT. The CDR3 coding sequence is TGTGCCAGCAGTGACTCGGATTGGTCGACTAGCGGGAGGGTCAAAAACATTCAGTACTTC. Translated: CASSDSDWSTSGRVKNIQYF.